A selection of T cell receptor beta chains follows, all from one sample in a study of blood T cell repertoires in COVID-19. Repertoires were generated with immunoSEQ multiplex PCR, while TCRdb's copy carries only in-frame clones and drops some. The sample yields under 250,000 clones, about four fifths seen once. Sample: peripheral blood. The receptors originated from a woman aged 25 to 39 who had recovered from COVID-19. CDR3s include the opening cysteine and the closing phenylalanine or tryptophan. A D gene is named only where the DNA matches it firmly. Only part of the rows carry a size: once, few, many, or a class if the clone is expanded.

TRBV5-1	-	TRBJ2-6	TRBD1	CASSAGGQGSSGANVLTF	TGCGCCAGCAGCGCTGGTGGACAGGGAAGCTCTGGGGCCAACGTCCTGACTTTC
TRBV24-1	-	TRBJ2-2	-	CATSEGTMNTGELFF	TGTGCCACCAGTGAGGGGACAATGAACACCGGGGAGCTGTTTTTT
TRBV7-9	-	TRBJ1-2	TRBD1	CASTTDRGREGYTF	TGTGCCAGCACCACGGACAGGGGAAGAGAGGGCTACACCTTC
TRBV29-1	-	TRBJ2-3	-	CSVRWGQDSTDTQYF	TGCAGCGTTAGGTGGGGGCAGGACAGCACAGATACGCAGTATTTT
TRBV9	-	TRBJ1-4	-	CASSASGEGKLFF	TGTGCCAGCAGCGCTTCAGGGGAGGGAAAACTGTTTTTT
TRBV5-4	few	TRBJ1-4	-	CASSLASGGEEKLFF	TGTGCCAGCAGCTTGGCTTCGGGTGGTGAAGAAAAACTGTTTTTT
TRBV28	-	TRBJ1-1	-	CASSLWVKQGEAFF	TGTGCCAGCAGTTTATGGGTCAAACAGGGAGAAGCTTTCTTT
TRBV9	-	TRBJ2-1	-	CASSPYPDEQFF	TGTGCCAGCAGCCCCTACCCCGATGAGCAGTTCTTC
TRBV13	-	TRBJ2-3	TRBD2	CASSLRASGRGADTQYF	TGTGCCAGCAGCTTAAGGGCTAGCGGGAGAGGGGCAGATACGCAGTATTTT
TRBV4-1	-	TRBJ2-5	-	CASSQKPTGPQETQYF	TGCGCCAGCAGCCAGAAGCCGACAGGCCCCCAAGAGACCCAGTACTTC
TRBV5-6	few	TRBJ2-3	-	CASSLVGDSSTDTQYF	TGTGCCAGCAGCTTGGTGGGGGACTCTAGCACAGATACGCAGTATTTT
TRBV7-9	-	TRBJ1-4	TRBD1	CASSYDRGRREKLFF	TGTGCCAGCAGCTATGACAGGGGGCGTCGCGAAAAACTGTTTTTT
TRBV28	-	TRBJ2-7	-	CASSSVPYEQYF	TGTGCCAGCAGCTCTGTTCCTTACGAGCAGTACTTC
TRBV5-1	-	TRBJ2-4	-	CASSPGHGAKNIQYF	TGCGCCAGCAGCCCGGGACACGGAGCCAAAAACATTCAGTACTTC
TRBV27	-	TRBJ2-7	-	CASSSTGYEQYF	TGTGCCAGCAGTTCAACAGGTTACGAGCAGTACTTC
TRBV6-5	-	TRBJ1-1	TRBD1	CASSLGTGAMNTEAFF	TGTGCCAGCAGTTTGGGGACAGGGGCCATGAACACTGAAGCTTTCTTT
TRBV24-1	-	TRBJ2-7	-	CATSEGPTDSAEQYF	TGTGCCACCAGTGAGGGTCCGACAGATTCCGCCGAGCAGTACTTC
TRBV7-3	-	TRBJ2-2	-	CASFPGGTGELFF	TGTGCCAGTTTCCCCGGGGGCACCGGGGAGCTGTTTTTT
TRBV7-3	-	TRBJ2-3	-	CASSLRGLKTRSSTDTQYF	TGTGCCAGCAGCTTAAGGGGCCTCAAGACTAGGTCTAGCACAGATACGCAGTATTTT
TRBV2	-	TRBJ2-1	-	CASSVSPPNEQFF	TGTGCCAGCAGTGTTTCTCCCCCCAATGAGCAGTTCTTC
TRBV5-1	-	TRBJ2-2	-	CASSFKAGAVNTGELFF	TGCGCCAGCAGCTTCAAAGCAGGGGCAGTGAACACCGGGGAGCTGTTTTTT
TRBV5-6	-	TRBJ2-3	TRBD2	CASSSKIAGVTDTQYF	TGTGCCAGCAGCTCGAAGATAGCGGGAGTCACAGATACGCAGTATTTT
TRBV11-2	-	TRBJ1-4	-	CASSLLGRPNEKLFF	TGTGCCAGCAGCTTACTTGGGAGACCTAATGAAAAACTGTTTTTT
TRBV19	few	TRBJ1-1	TRBD1	CASSLSAGQGYLNTEAFF	TGTGCCAGTAGTCTCAGCGCGGGACAGGGATACCTGAACACTGAAGCTTTCTTT
TRBV7-9	-	TRBJ2-7	-	CASSLALGEQYF	TGTGCCAGCAGCTTAGCGCTAGGCGAGCAGTACTTC
TRBV9	-	TRBJ2-7	-	CASSVDWSPLYEQYF	TGTGCCAGCAGCGTAGACTGGAGTCCCCTCTACGAGCAGTACTTC
TRBV27	-	TRBJ2-1	TRBD2	CASSSGTSGRDEQFF	TGTGCCAGCAGTTCCGGGACTAGCGGGAGGGATGAGCAGTTCTTC
TRBV19	-	TRBJ1-1	-	CASSVLVGQGNTEAFF	TGTGCCAGTAGCGTGCTTGTGGGCCAGGGGAACACTGAAGCTTTCTTT
TRBV28	-	TRBJ2-1	TRBD1	CASSPGQGTYNEQFF	TGTGCCAGCAGCCCCGGACAGGGGACCTACAATGAGCAGTTCTTC
TRBV19	-	TRBJ2-7	-	CASRGPSGAGEQYF	TGTGCCAGTAGGGGACCTTCAGGGGCGGGCGAGCAGTACTTC
TRBV18	-	TRBJ2-7	-	CASSPPGPEQYF	TGTGCCAGCTCACCCCCAGGGCCCGAGCAGTACTTC
TRBV6-2/TRBV6-3	-	TRBJ1-5	-	CASSLLNQPQHF	TGTGCCAGCAGTTTACTAAATCAGCCCCAGCATTTT
TRBV19	-	TRBJ2-6	TRBD2	CASNGRDYGWANVLTF	TGTGCCAGTAATGGCAGGGACTATGGGTGGGCCAACGTCCTGACTTTC
TRBV5-1	-	TRBJ1-6	-	CASSSGTIYNSPLHF	TGCGCCAGCAGTTCCGGGACAATCTATAATTCACCCCTCCACTTT
TRBV12-3/TRBV12-4	once	TRBJ1-3	-	CASRRTAGNTIYF	TGTGCCAGCAGACGGACAGCTGGAAACACCATATATTTT
TRBV28	-	TRBJ1-5	-	CASSSMTGPQGVYSNQPQHF	TGTGCCAGCAGTTCCATGACAGGCCCCCAAGGGGTTTATAGCAATCAGCCCCAGCATTTT
TRBV9	-	TRBJ1-4	-	CASSVSASGGNEKLFF	TGTGCCAGCAGCGTCTCAGCTTCGGGAGGGAATGAAAAACTGTTTTTT
TRBV10-2	-	TRBJ1-4	TRBD1	CASSQDRGEKLFF	TGCGCCAGCAGTCAGGACAGGGGCGAAAAACTGTTTTTT
TRBV28	few	TRBJ1-2	-	CASSAPPGGNYGYTF	TGTGCCAGCAGTGCCCCCCCGGGAGGTAACTATGGCTACACCTTC
TRBV9	-	TRBJ1-2	-	CASSVRVLGGYTF	TGTGCCAGCAGCGTCAGGGTTCTCGGTGGCTACACCTTC
TRBV5-1	-	TRBJ2-1	TRBD2	CASSLGTSGSSYNEQFF	TGCGCCAGCAGCCTAGGGACTAGCGGAAGCTCCTACAATGAGCAGTTCTTC
TRBV29-1	-	TRBJ1-2	TRBD1	CSVEGTVNYGYTF	TGCAGCGTTGAGGGGACAGTTAACTATGGCTACACCTTC
TRBV6-5	-	TRBJ1-6	-	CASRADSSYNSPLHF	TGTGCCAGCAGGGCGGACAGCTCCTATAATTCACCCCTCCACTTT
TRBV6-1	-	TRBJ2-7	TRBD1	CASSDKPGGRNEQYF	TGTGCCAGCAGTGATAAGCCAGGGGGCAGGAACGAGCAGTACTTC
TRBV28	-	TRBJ1-1	-	CASSRLVAARDKGFF	TGTGCCAGCAGCCGGTTGGTTGCAGCTCGAGATAAGGGGTTCTTT
TRBV29-1	-	TRBJ1-5	TRBD1	CSAVTGGQPQHF	TGCAGCGCCGTGACAGGGGGCCAGCCCCAGCATTTT
TRBV10-3	once	TRBJ2-7	TRBD2	CAISEWSSGVSYEQYF	TGTGCCATCAGTGAGTGGTCTAGCGGGGTATCCTACGAGCAGTACTTC
TRBV6-6	-	TRBJ1-3	-	CASNREDRGNTIYF	TGTGCCAGCAACCGGGAGGACAGAGGAAACACCATATATTTT
TRBV7-8	-	TRBJ2-5	TRBD2	CASSGLGGETQYF	TGTGCCAGCAGCGGCCTCGGGGGGGAGACCCAGTACTTC
TRBV19	-	TRBJ2-7	-	CASSIEGGYEQYF	TGTGCCAGTAGTATCGAGGGAGGCTACGAGCAGTACTTC
TRBV18	-	TRBJ2-6	-	CASSPNREVSGANVLTF	TGTGCCAGCTCACCAAACAGGGAAGTTTCTGGGGCCAACGTCCTGACTTTC